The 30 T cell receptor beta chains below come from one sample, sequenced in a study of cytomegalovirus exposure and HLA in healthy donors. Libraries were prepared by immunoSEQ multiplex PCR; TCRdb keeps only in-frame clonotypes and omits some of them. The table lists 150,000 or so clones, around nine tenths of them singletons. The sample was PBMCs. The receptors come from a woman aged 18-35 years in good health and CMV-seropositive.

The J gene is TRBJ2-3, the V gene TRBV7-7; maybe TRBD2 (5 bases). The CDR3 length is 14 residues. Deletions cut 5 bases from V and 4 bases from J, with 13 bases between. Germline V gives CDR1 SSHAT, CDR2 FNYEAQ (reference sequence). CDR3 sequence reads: CASSLTSSSDTQYF. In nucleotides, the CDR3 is TGTGCCAGCAGCCTTACTAGTTCTTCAGATACGCAGTATTTT.

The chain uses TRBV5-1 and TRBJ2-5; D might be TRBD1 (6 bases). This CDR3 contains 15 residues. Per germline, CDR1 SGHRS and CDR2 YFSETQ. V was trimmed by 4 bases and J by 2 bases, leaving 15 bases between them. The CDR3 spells CASSRSGAVQETQYF. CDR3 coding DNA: TGCGCCAGCAGCCGATCAGGGGCGGTTCAAGAGACCCAGTACTTC.

DNA for the CDR3: TGTGCCAGCAGCTTGGAAATTAGCGCGGGGGAGACCCAGTACTTC. The encoded protein is CASSLEISAGETQYF. The V and J genes are TRBV5-4 and TRBJ2-5; the D gene is possibly TRBD2 (6 bases). Trimming took 0 bases from V and 5 from J, leaving 14 bases between them. Germline V CDR1 and CDR2: SGHNT, YYREEE (reference sequence). The CDR3 is 15 amino acids.

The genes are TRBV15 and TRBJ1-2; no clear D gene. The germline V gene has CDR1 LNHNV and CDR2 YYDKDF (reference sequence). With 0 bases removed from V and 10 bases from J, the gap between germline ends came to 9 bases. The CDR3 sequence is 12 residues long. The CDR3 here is CATSRDHFDYTF. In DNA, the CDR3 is TGTGCCACCAGCAGAGATCACTTCGACTACACCTTC.

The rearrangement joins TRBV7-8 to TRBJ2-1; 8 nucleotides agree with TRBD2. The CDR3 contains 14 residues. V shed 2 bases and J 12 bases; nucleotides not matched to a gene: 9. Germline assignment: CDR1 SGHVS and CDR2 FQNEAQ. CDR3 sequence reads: CASSLSLAGSGQFF. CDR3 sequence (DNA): TGTGCCAGCAGCTTAAGCTTAGCGGGATCCGGGCAGTTCTTC.

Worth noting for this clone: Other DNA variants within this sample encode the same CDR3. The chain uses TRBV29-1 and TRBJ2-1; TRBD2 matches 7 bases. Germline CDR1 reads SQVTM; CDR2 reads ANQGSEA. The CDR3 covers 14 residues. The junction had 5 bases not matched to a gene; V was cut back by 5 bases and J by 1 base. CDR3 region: CSVSGGSSYNEQFF. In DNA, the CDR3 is TGCAGCGTTTCCGGCGGGAGTTCCTACAATGAGCAGTTCTTC.

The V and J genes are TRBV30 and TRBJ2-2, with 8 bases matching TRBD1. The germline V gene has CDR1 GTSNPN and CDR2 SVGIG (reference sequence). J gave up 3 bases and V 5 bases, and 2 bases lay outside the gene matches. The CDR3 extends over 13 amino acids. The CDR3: CAWGQGYTGELFF. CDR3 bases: TGTGCCTGGGGACAGGGCTACACCGGGGAGCTGTTTTTT.

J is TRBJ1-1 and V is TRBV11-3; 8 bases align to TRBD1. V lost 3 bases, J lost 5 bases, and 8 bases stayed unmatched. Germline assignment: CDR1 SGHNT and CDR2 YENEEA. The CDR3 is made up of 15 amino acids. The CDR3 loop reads CASSLGFTGGTEAFF. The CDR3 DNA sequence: TGTGCCAGCAGCTTGGGATTCACAGGGGGGACTGAAGCTTTCTTT.

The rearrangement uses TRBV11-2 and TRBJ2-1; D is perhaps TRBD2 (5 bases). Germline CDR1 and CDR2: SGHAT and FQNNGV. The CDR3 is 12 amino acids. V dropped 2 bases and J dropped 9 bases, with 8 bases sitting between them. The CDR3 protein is CASSLIGVEQFF. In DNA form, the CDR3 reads TGTGCCAGCAGCTTAATCGGGGTTGAGCAGTTCTTC.

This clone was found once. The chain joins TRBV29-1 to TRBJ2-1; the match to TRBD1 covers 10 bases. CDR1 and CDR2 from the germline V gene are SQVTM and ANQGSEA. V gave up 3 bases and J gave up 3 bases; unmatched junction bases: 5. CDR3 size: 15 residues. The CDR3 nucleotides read TGCAGCGTTGATGAAGGGACAGGGGACTACAATGAGCAGTTCTTC. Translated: CSVDEGTGDYNEQFF.

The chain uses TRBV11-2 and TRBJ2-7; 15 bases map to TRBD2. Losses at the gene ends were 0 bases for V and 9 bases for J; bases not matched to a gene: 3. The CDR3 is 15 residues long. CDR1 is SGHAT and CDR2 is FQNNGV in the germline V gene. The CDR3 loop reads CASSLEGLAGGMQYF. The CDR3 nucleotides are TGTGCCAGCAGCTTAGAGGGACTAGCGGGAGGAATGCAGTACTTC.

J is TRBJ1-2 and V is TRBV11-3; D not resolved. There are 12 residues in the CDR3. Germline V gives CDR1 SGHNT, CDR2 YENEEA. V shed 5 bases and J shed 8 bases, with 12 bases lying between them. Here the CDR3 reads CASSNHDWGYTF. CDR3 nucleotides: TGTGCCAGCAGCAACCATGACTGGGGCTACACCTTC.

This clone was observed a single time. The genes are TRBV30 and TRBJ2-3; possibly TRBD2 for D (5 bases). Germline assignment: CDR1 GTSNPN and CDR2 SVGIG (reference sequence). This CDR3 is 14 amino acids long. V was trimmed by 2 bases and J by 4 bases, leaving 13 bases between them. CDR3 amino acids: CAWSLTRLADTQYF. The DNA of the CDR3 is TGTGCCTGGAGTCTAACTAGGCTCGCAGATACGCAGTATTTT.

The CDR3 reads CASSLGRGQLWYEQYF. CDR3 DNA sequence: TGTGCCAGCAGCTTAGGCCGGGGACAGCTTTGGTACGAGCAGTACTTC. The chain joins TRBV13 to TRBJ2-7; 7 bases agree with TRBD1. The CDR3 is 16 amino acids. The V gene's germline CDR1 is PRHDT and CDR2 FYEKMQ (reference sequence). The V gene end was trimmed by 0 bases and the J gene end by 4 bases; junction bases not matched to a gene: 9.

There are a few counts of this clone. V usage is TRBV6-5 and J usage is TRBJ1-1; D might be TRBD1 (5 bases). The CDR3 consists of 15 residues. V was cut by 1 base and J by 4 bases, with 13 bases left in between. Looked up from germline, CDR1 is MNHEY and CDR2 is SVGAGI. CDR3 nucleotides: TGTGCCAGCAGTTACTGGGGCAGCGGGGGCACTGAAGCTTTCTTT. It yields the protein CASSYWGSGGTEAFF.

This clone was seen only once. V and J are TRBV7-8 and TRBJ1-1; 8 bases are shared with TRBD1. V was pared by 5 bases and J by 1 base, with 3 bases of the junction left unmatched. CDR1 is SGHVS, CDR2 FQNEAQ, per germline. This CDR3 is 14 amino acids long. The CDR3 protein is CASSQGAWNTEAFF. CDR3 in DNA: TGTGCCAGCAGCCAGGGGGCTTGGAACACTGAAGCTTTCTTT.

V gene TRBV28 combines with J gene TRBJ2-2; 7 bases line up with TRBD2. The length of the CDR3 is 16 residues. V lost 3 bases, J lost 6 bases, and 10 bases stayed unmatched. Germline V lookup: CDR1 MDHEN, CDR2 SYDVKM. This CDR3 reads CASSFHRTRGAGELFF. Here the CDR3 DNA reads TGTGCCAGCAGTTTCCATCGGACTAGGGGCGCCGGGGAGCTGTTTTTT. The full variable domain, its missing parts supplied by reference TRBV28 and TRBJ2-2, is DVKVTQSSRYLVKRTGEKVFLECVQDMDHENMFWYRQDPGLGLRLIYFSYDVKMKEKGDIPEGYSVSREKKERFSLILESASTNQTSMYLCASSFHRTRGAGELFFGEGSRLTVL.

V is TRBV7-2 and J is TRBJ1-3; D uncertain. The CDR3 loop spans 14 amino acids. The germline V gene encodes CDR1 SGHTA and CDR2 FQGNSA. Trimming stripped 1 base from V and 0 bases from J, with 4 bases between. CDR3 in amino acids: CASSLDNSGNTIYF. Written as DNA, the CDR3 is TGTGCCAGCAGCTTAGACAACTCTGGAAACACCATATATTTT. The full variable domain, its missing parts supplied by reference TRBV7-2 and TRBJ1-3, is GAGVSQSPSNKVTEKGKDVELRCDPISGHTALYWYRQSLGQGLEFLIYFQGNSAPDKSGLPSDRFSAERTGGSVSTLTIQRTQQEDSAVYLCASSLDNSGNTIYFGEGSWLTVV.

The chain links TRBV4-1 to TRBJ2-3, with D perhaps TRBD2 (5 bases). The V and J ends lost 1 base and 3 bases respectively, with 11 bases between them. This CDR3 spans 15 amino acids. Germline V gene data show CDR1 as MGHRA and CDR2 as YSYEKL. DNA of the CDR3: TGCGCCAGCAGCCAAGTAGGGCTAGCAACAGATACGCAGTATTTT. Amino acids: CASSQVGLATDTQYF.

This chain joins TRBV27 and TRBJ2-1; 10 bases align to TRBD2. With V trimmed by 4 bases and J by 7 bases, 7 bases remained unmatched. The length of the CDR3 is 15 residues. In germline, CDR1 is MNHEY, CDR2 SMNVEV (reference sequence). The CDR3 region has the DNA TGTGCCAGCAGTTCTAGCGGGAGAAAGGATAATGAGCAGTTCTTC. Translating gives CASSSSGRKDNEQFF.

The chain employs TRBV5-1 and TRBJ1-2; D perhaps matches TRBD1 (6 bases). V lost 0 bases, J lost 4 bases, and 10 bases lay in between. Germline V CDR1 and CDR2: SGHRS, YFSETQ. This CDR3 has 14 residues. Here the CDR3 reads CASSLVGAGYGYTF. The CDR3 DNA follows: TGCGCCAGCAGCTTGGTGGGGGCCGGCTATGGCTACACCTTC.

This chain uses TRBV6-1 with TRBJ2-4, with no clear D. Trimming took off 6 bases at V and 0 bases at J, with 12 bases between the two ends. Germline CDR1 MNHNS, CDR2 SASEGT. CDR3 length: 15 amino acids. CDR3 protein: CASRLGELAKNIQYF. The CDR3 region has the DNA TGTGCCAGCAGGTTGGGCGAGCTAGCCAAAAACATTCAGTACTTC.

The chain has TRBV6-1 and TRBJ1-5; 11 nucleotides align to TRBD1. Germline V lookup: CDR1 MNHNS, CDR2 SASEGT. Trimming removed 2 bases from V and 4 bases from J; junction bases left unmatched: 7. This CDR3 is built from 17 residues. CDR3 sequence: CASSETSDRGRNQPQHF. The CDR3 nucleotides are TGTGCCAGCAGTGAAACGTCGGACAGGGGGCGTAATCAGCCCCAGCATTTT.

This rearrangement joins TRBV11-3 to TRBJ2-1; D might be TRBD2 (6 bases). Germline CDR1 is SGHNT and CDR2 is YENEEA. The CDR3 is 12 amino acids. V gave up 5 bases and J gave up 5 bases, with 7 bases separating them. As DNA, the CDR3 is TGTGCCAGCAGCCGGGAGAACAATGAGCAGTTCTTC. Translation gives CASSRENNEQFF.

This chain's CDR3 is CSAQFQETQYF. The CDR3 DNA sequence: TGCAGTGCTCAATTCCAAGAGACCCAGTACTTC. This chain joins TRBV20-1 and TRBJ2-5, with D uncertain. CDR3 size: 11 residues. V gave up 5 bases and J gave up 1 base, with 5 bases separating them. The V gene's germline CDR1 is DFQATT and CDR2 SNEGSKA (reference sequence).

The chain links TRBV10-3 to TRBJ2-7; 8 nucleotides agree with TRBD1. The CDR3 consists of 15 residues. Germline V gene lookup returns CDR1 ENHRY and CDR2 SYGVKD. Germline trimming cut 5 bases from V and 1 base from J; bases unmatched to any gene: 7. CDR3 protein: CAISTGTGGSYEQYF. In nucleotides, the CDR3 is TGTGCCATCAGTACCGGGACAGGAGGTTCCTACGAGCAGTACTTC.

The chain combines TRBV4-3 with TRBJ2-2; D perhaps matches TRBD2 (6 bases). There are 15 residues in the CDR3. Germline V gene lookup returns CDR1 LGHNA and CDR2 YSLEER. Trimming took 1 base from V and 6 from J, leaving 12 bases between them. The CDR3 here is CASSQGGVLAGELFF. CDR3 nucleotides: TGCGCCAGCAGCCAAGGGGGGGTGTTGGCCGGGGAGCTGTTTTTT.

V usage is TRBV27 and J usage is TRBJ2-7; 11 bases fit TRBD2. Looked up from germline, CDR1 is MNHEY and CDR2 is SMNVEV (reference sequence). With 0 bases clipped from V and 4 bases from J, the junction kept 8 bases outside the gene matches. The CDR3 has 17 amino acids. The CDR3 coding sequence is TGTGCCAGCAGTTTATCGGGCCTAGCGGGAGGACTATACGAGCAGTACTTC. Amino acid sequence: CASSLSGLAGGLYEQYF.

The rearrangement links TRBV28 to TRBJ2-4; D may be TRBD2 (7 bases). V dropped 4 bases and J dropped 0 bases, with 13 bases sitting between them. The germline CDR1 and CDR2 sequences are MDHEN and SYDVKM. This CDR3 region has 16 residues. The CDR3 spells CASSWGRGRAKNIQYF. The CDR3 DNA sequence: TGTGCCAGCAGTTGGGGGCGGGGGAGAGCCAAAAACATTCAGTACTTC.

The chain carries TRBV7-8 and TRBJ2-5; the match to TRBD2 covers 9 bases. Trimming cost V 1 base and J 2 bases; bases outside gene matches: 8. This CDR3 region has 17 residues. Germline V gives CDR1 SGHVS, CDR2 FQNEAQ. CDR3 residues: CASSLEWPSGDQETQYF. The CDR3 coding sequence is TGTGCCAGCAGCTTAGAATGGCCTAGCGGGGATCAAGAGACCCAGTACTTC.